This T cell receptor (beta chain) was recovered during a study of metastatic and nonmetastatic thyroid tumors. Patients underwent thyroid surgery, and none had received any treatment before it. This clone was recorded a few times. TCRdb recomputed clones from the PCR reads via MiXCR. The sample carries about 24,000 clones, 20% to 25% recorded once. The clonotype comes from a male donor with papillary thyroid cancer or a benign thyroid nodule (not recorded which). Some clones in this sample may be carry-over from other donors' samples. Sequencing was carried out using blood.

The CDR3 bases are TGTGCCAGCAGGGACTTCGTTCCCGTGGAGCTGTTTTTT. Protein product: CASRDFVPVELFF. This chain joins TRBV6-1 and TRBJ2-2, with a possible D match to TRBD2 (5 bases). V dropped 6 bases and J dropped 10 bases, with 15 bases sitting between them. Per germline, CDR1 MNHNS and CDR2 SASEGT. CDR3 length: 13 residues.